These 13 T cell receptor beta chains share one sample of origin, sequenced in a study of shared clonotypes between healthy human individuals. TCRdb's table, derived via immunoSEQ multiplex PCR, lists solely in-frame clones and lacks some. The profile shows 850,000 to 1,100,000 clones, approximately 77% of them singletons. The sample was memory CD4+ T cells from PBMCs. Documented subset: CD45RA-negative fraction. Every receptor here comes from a man younger than 35 in good health. Some clones in this sample may be carry-over from other donors' samples.

This chain links TRBV6-1 with TRBJ1-1, with no clear D. The V end was cut by 7 bases, the J end by 7 bases, with 16 bases between. The germline CDR1 and CDR2 sequences are MNHNS and SASEGT. This CDR3 contains 13 residues. The CDR3 loop is CASTKSGLDEAFF. Written as DNA, the CDR3 is TGTGCCAGCACCAAAAGCGGCCTAGATGAAGCTTTCTTT.

CDR3 in amino acids: CASSVGTGWSYEQYF. DNA for the CDR3: TGTGCCAGCAGCGTCGGGACAGGGTGGTCCTACGAGCAGTACTTC. J is TRBJ2-7 and V is TRBV5-8, with 9 nucleotides matching TRBD1. This CDR3 region has 15 residues. Looked up from germline, CDR1 is SGHTS and CDR2 is YDEGEE. The trim removed 4 bases at V and 1 base at J, leaving 6 bases unmatched.

This clone has only a few counts. The V call is TRBV11-1, the J call TRBJ1-2, with TRBD1 as a possible D gene (5 bases). This CDR3 has 12 amino acids. V was shortened by 1 base and J by 8 bases, with 8 bases between the two germline ends. Germline lookup yields CDR1 SGHAT and CDR2 FQDESV (reference sequence). The CDR3 DNA is TGTGCCAGCAGCTTAGAATGGGGCGGCTACACCTTC. Amino acids: CASSLEWGGYTF.

V usage is TRBV7-9 and J usage is TRBJ2-1; 15 bases map to TRBD2. After removal of 4 bases from V and 10 bases from J, the junction contained 8 bases not matched to a gene. CDR3 length: 16 residues. Germline-derived CDR1 and CDR2 are SEHNR and FQNEAQ (reference sequence). For the CDR3, the DNA is TGTGCCAGCAGCTCCTACGGACTAGCGGGAGGGCGGGAGCAGTTCTTC. It translates to CASSSYGLAGGREQFF.

Remarks on this clone: The sample holds other DNA sequences that translate to the same CDR3. The chain couples TRBV5-4 to TRBJ2-5, with TRBD2 matching over 7 bases. There are 14 residues in the CDR3. CDR1 is SGHNT, CDR2 YYREEE, per germline (reference sequence). Trimming removed 2 bases from V and 5 bases from J; junction bases left unmatched: 6. The CDR3 reads CASSFPSGGETQYF. The CDR3 region has the DNA TGTGCCAGCAGCTTCCCTAGCGGAGGGGAGACCCAGTACTTC.

This clone was recorded once. The chain carries TRBV7-9 and TRBJ1-5; D gene ambiguous. Germline-derived CDR1 and CDR2 are SEHNR and FQNEAQ (reference sequence). Trimming pared 1 base from V and 5 bases from J, leaving 6 bases between. This CDR3 comprises 13 residues. For the CDR3, the DNA is TGTGCCAGCAGCTTAGGGGTCGATCAGCCCCAGCATTTT. Its translation is CASSLGVDQPQHF.

The table lists this clone with a few counts. This rearrangement joins TRBV6-5 to TRBJ2-2, with 8 bases that match TRBD1. V lost 2 bases, J lost 15 bases, and 5 bases stayed unmatched. Germline loops: CDR1 MNHEY, CDR2 SVGAGI. The CDR3 has 12 residues. The CDR3 loop is CASSYDRGLLFF. In DNA, the CDR3 is TGTGCCAGCAGTTACGACAGGGGATTGTTGTTTTTT.

This rearrangement joins TRBV30 to TRBJ1-2; 8 bases match TRBD1. Germline assignment: CDR1 GTSNPN and CDR2 SVGIG (reference sequence). Losses at the gene ends were 0 bases for V and 4 bases for J; bases not matched to a gene: 7. CDR3 length equals 15 residues. CDR3 sequence (DNA): TGTGCCTGGAGTGTACTGGCTGGGACAGGCTATGGCTACACCTTC. The encoded protein is CAWSVLAGTGYGYTF.

The DNA of the CDR3 is TGTGCCAGCAGTTACACCCCCGCACCGACGATTGGGGAGCTGTTTTTT. It is translated as CASSYTPAPTIGELFF. The chain employs TRBV6-5 and TRBJ2-2; D is unresolved. This CDR3 has 16 amino acids. V lost 2 bases and J 8 bases, leaving 18 bases between the germline ends. Germline V lookup: CDR1 MNHEY, CDR2 SVGAGI.

The gene calls are TRBV7-2 and TRBJ2-3; D remains unclear. Germline V CDR1 and CDR2: SGHTA, FQGNSA. V was clipped by 3 bases and J by 2 bases, with 9 bases between them. The CDR3 spans 14 residues. The CDR3 region is CASSFPSTTDTQYF. The DNA of the CDR3 is TGTGCCAGCAGCTTTCCCTCGACCACAGATACGCAGTATTTT.

This clone showed up just a few times. This same CDR3 is encoded by further DNA sequences in the sample. The chain uses TRBV10-3 and TRBJ1-1; 9 bases line up with TRBD1. The CDR3 is 14 residues long. V trimming: 4 bases; J trimming: 4 bases; junction bases outside the gene matches: 4. CDR1 and CDR2 (germline): ENHRY, SYGVKD. The CDR3 protein is CAISGDRGSTEAFF. CDR3 in DNA: TGTGCCATCAGTGGAGACAGGGGGAGCACTGAAGCTTTCTTT.

This chain uses TRBV7-9 with TRBJ1-1, with a possible D match to TRBD1 (6 bases). V was trimmed by 5 bases and J by 12 bases, leaving 22 bases between them. CDR1 is SEHNR and CDR2 is FQNEAQ in the germline V gene (reference sequence). The CDR3 totals 14 residues. CDR3 coding DNA: TGTGCCAGCAGCCTTACTAGGGGAACAGGGTGGCCTTTCTTT. It encodes CASSLTRGTGWPFF.

This clone occurred a few times. The gene calls are TRBV30 and TRBJ2-5, with a weak D call TRBD2 (5 bases). The ends were cut back, 3 bases at V and 5 bases at J, with 16 bases in the middle. The germline CDR1 and CDR2 sequences are GTSNPN and SVGIG (reference sequence). This CDR3 spans 14 amino acids. CDR3 residues: CAWSLGIAGETQYF. The CDR3 DNA sequence: TGTGCCTGGAGCCTCGGGATAGCTGGGGAGACCCAGTACTTC.